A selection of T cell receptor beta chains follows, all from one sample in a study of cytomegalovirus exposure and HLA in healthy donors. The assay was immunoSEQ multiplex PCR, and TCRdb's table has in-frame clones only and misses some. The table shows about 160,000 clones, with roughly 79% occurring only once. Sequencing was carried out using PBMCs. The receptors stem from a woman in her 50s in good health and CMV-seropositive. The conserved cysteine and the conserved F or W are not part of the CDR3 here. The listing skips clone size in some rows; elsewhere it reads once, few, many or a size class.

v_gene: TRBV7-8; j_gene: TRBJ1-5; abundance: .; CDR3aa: ASSQGRDQPQH
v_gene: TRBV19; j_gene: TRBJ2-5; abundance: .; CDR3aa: ASSRSSSGGRETQY
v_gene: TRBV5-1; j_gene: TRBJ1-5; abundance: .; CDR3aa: ASSLDGTSLNQPQH
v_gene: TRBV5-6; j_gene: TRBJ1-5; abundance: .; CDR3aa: ASSLDGAAGEAQH
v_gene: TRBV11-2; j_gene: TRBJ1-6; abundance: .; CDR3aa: ASSLNQGVGSPLH
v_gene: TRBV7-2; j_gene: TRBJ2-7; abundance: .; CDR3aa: ASSSNPGLAGGNEQY
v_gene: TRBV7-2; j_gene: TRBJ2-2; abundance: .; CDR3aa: ASSRRARDTGELF
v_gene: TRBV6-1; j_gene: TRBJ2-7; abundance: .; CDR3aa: ASKTPSGSGYEQY
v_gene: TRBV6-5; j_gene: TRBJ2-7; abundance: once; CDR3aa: ASSTGSGTYEQY
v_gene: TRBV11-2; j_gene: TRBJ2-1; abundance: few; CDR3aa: ASSLVVGGNEQF
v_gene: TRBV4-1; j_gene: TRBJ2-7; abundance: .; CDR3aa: ASSQGSPLRDRSYEQY
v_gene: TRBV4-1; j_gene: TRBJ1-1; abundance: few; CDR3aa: ASSQEGLGGGTEAF
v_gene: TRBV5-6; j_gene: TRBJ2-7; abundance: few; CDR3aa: ASSWTSGGPPYEQY
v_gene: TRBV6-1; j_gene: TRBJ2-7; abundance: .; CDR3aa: ASSEAQREDSYEQY
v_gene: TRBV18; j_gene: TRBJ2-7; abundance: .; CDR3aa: ASSPPKGPYEQY
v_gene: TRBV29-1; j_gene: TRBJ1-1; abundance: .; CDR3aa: SVERTGVGTEAF
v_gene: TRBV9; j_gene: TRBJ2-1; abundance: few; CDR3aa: ASSVGASRDNEQF
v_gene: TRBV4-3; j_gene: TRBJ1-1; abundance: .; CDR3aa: ASSQDYRGEPNTEAF
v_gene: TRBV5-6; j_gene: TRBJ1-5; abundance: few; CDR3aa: ASSHSNQPQH
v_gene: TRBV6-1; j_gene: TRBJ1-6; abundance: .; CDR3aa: ASITGYNSPLH
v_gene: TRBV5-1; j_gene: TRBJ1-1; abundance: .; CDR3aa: ASSLGQSSEAF
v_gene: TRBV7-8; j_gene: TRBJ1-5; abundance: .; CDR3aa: ASSLGPGGSQPQH
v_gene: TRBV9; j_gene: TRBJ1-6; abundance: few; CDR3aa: ASSVDAGANSPLH
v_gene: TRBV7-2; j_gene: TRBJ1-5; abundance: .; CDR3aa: ASSRDRGLHQPQH
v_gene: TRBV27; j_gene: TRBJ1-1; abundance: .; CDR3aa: ASSLQGNLAEAF
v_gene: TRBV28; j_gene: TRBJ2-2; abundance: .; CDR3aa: ASSLSAPGELF
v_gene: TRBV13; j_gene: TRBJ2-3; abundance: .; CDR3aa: ASSQRLASRTDTQY
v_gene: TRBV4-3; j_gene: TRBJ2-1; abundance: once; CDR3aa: ASSQDRLALNEQF
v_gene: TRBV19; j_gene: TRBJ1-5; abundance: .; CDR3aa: ASSVGTVISNQPQH
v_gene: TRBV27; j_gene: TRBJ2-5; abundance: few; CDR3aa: ASRTQRQLPETQY
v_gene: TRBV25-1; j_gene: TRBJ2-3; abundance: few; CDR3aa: ASGGGGESTDTQY
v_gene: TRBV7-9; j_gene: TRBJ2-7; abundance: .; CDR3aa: ASSVGQGGDYEQY
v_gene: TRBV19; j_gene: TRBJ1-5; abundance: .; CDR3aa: ASSPPHPYSNQPQH